The 31 T cell receptor beta chains below all came from one sample that was sequenced in a study of neurological immune-mediated disorders. One entry per CDR3 protein results from TCRdb running MiXCR on the 5' RACE reads. The sample shows approximately 100,000 distinct CDR3 sequences, about a tenth of them seen only once. Time point here: longitudinal time-point 3. Material for sequencing was PBMCs. These receptors all come from a female donor with HTLV-1-associated myelopathy (HAM/TSP).

This clonotype was detected many times. The rearrangement uses TRBV20-1 and TRBJ1-6, with D maybe TRBD1 (5 bases). The CDR3 loop spans 14 amino acids. The germline V and J ends were trimmed by 0 bases and 8 bases, with 11 bases remaining between them. From germline, CDR1 is DFQATT and CDR2 SNEGSKA (reference sequence). This chain's CDR3 is CSARDRRGDSPLHF. In DNA, the CDR3 is TGCAGTGCTAGAGATCGACGGGGGGATTCACCCCTCCACTTT.

This clonotype occurred many times. This chain joins TRBV7-2 and TRBJ2-7; tentatively, D is TRBD1 (6 bases). Deletions cut 4 bases from V and 9 bases from J, with 25 bases between. The CDR3 covers 16 residues. From germline, CDR1 is SGHTA and CDR2 FQGNSA. The CDR3 bases are TGTGCCAGCAGCTATAAAACGGGACAAGCCATTCGAGGGCAGTACTTC. Amino acids: CASSYKTGQAIRGQYF.

The sample holds many counts of this clonotype. The chain couples TRBV18 to TRBJ2-5, with 9 bases matching TRBD1. CDR1 KGHSH and CDR2 LQKENI come from the germline V gene. CDR3 length equals 15 residues. V trimming: 2 bases; J trimming: 3 bases; junction bases outside the gene matches: 4. DNA for the CDR3: TGTGCCAGCTCACCAAGGACAGGGGAGGAAGAGACCCAGTACTTC. Translating gives CASSPRTGEEETQYF.

This clonotype was found many times. V gene TRBV20-1 combines with J gene TRBJ1-5; D is perhaps TRBD1 (6 bases). Germline assignment: CDR1 DFQATT and CDR2 SNEGSKA (reference sequence). This CDR3 has 15 amino acids. Trimming cost V 5 bases and J 3 bases, with 17 bases left between them. This chain's CDR3 is CSALVGGYVNQPQHF. The CDR3 region has the DNA TGCAGTGCTTTGGTGGGGGGCTATGTCAATCAGCCCCAGCATTTT.

The chain recombines TRBV6-2 or TRBV6-3 with TRBJ1-1; 7 bases agree with TRBD1. Germline values: CDR1 MNHEY, CDR2 SVGEGT. V lost 4 bases to trimming and J lost 7 bases; unmatched junction nucleotides: 6. The CDR3 is made up of 13 amino acids. The CDR3 DNA is TGTGCCAGCAGTTCCCGAGGGGGCGGTGAAGCTTTCTTT. This encodes CASSSRGGGEAFF.

The sample holds many counts of this clonotype. CDR3 in DNA: TGTGCCAGCAGGTACCATAGCGGGGGGGCCGAGGAGCAGTTCTTC. This encodes CASRYHSGGAEEQFF. The chain employs TRBV12-3 or TRBV12-4 and TRBJ2-1; 11 bases are shared with TRBD2. This CDR3 comprises 15 residues. J gave up 10 bases and V 6 bases, and 11 bases lay outside the gene matches.

As to this clonotype: A much more abundant neighbour one base away suggests this may be a read error. The V and J genes are TRBV4-2 and TRBJ2-2; tentatively, D is TRBD2 (5 bases). CDR3 length: 14 residues. The V gene's germline CDR1 is LGHNA and CDR2 YNFKEQ. The CDR3, as DNA: TGTGCCAGCAGCCAAAACCAGCAGTCCGGGGAGCGGTTTTTT. Its protein product is CASSQNQQSGERFF.

This clonotype occurred many times. The rearrangement uses TRBV18 and TRBJ2-7; D is unresolved. Deletions cut 6 bases from V and 3 bases from J, with 12 bases between. Germline lookup yields CDR1 KGHSH and CDR2 LQKENI. This CDR3 contains 13 residues. The CDR3 bases are TGTGCCAGCTCTCCGACTCACCTCTACGAGCAGTACTTC. This sequence encodes CASSPTHLYEQYF. Drawing the rest from reference TRBV18 and TRBJ2-7, the complete variable domain is NAGVMQNPRHLVRRRGQEARLRCSPMKGHSHVYWYRQLPEEGLKFMVYLQKENIIDESGMPKERFSAEFPKEGPSILRIQQVVRGDSAAYFCASSPTHLYEQYFGPGTRLTVT.

This clonotype was seen at least ten times. The chain employs TRBV12-3 or TRBV12-4 and TRBJ2-1; D perhaps matches TRBD1 (5 bases). The CDR3 has 13 residues. Trimming took 6 bases from V and 5 from J, leaving 11 bases between them. In DNA, the CDR3 is TGTGCCAGCAGCCGTCAGGGAAACAATGAGCAGTTCTTC. Translated, it gives CASSRQGNNEQFF.

This clonotype was counted at least ten times. V and J are TRBV29-1 and TRBJ1-2; tentative D call: TRBD1 (5 bases). This CDR3 has 13 amino acids. V was trimmed by 0 bases and J by 8 bases, leaving 13 bases between them. Germline V lookup: CDR1 SQVTM, CDR2 ANQGSEA. CDR3 amino acids: CSVEDSGLGGYTF. In DNA, the CDR3 is TGCAGCGTTGAAGATTCAGGGCTGGGAGGCTACACCTTC.

This clonotype was observed many times. The chain links TRBV13 to TRBJ2-3, with D tentatively TRBD2 (5 bases). The CDR3 loop spans 14 amino acids. CDR1 and CDR2 (germline): PRHDT, FYEKMQ (reference sequence). Trimming pared 2 bases from V and 4 bases from J, leaving 10 bases between. CDR3 sequence: CASSLLRGPDTQYF. The CDR3 nucleotides read TGTGCCAGCAGCTTATTACGGGGTCCAGATACGCAGTATTTT.

This clonotype was counted at least ten times. The chain couples TRBV5-1 to TRBJ1-2; TRBD1 might be the D (5 bases). V gave up 0 bases and J gave up 5 bases, with 14 bases separating them. The V gene's germline CDR1 is SGHRS and CDR2 YFSETQ. There are 15 residues in the CDR3. The CDR3 coding sequence is TGCGCCAGCAGCTTGGCTTCCCGGGGCCTATATGGCTACACCTTC. This gives the protein CASSLASRGLYGYTF.

This clonotype appeared many times. The V gene is TRBV12-3 or TRBV12-4, the J gene TRBJ1-2, with TRBD1 identical over 7 bases. There are 15 residues in the CDR3. The CDR3 nucleotides read TGTGCAGCCGGACAGGCAAAGGGAGCTAACTATGGCTACACCTTC. Its protein is CAAGQAKGANYGYTF.

Comment on this clonotype: A junction end diverges from the germline sequence, so it may reflect a read error. The V gene is TRBV2, the J gene TRBJ2-1; D possibly corresponds to TRBD2 (6 bases). Germline V gives CDR1 SNHLY, CDR2 FYNNEI. The CDR3 contains 15 residues. The CDR3 loop is CASSEGGVGGNEQFF. As DNA, the CDR3 is TGTGCCAGCAGCGAAGGTGGGGTGGGGGGCAATGAGCAGTTCTTC.

There are many counts of this clonotype. This rearrangement joins TRBV7-2 to TRBJ1-1; unclear D gene. Trimming left V 5 bases short and J 1 base short, with 14 bases between. The CDR3 has 15 amino acids. In germline, CDR1 is SGHTA, CDR2 FQGNSA. CDR3 in amino acids: CASSRRTGGNTEAFF. CDR3 in DNA: TGTGCCAGCAGCCGTCGGACGGGTGGGAACACTGAAGCTTTCTTT.

This chain uses TRBV28 with TRBJ2-2; D not certain. Germline V gene sequence: CDR1 MDHEN, CDR2 SYDVKM. The CDR3 is 13 residues long. With 6 bases removed from V and 2 bases from J, the gap between germline ends came to 7 bases. The CDR3 DNA reads TGTGCCAGCAGCCAGGATAACACCGGGGAGCTGTTTTTT. Amino acids: CASSQDNTGELFF.

This clonotype has at least ten counts. The rearrangement uses TRBV25-1 and TRBJ2-1, with 12 positions matching TRBD1. The CDR3 length is 19 residues. Germline CDR1 and CDR2: MGHDK and SYGVNS. V was pared by 4 bases and J by 8 bases, with 18 bases of the junction left unmatched. The CDR3 DNA reads TGTGCCAGCAGTGGGGACAGGGGGCGCACTAGCTTGGGAGTTTATGAGCAGTTCTTC. It codes for CASSGDRGRTSLGVYEQFF.

This clonotype showed up many times. The chain employs TRBV29-1 and TRBJ1-1; 10 positions match TRBD1. J was trimmed by 0 bases and V by 6 bases; bases with no gene match: 1. Looked up from germline, CDR1 is SQVTM and CDR2 is ANQGSEA. CDR3 size: 13 residues. In DNA form, the CDR3 reads TGCAGCGTGACAGGGGGCGTGAACACTGAAGCTTTCTTT. Translation: CSVTGGVNTEAFF.

Ten or more counts support this clonotype. J is TRBJ2-2 and V is TRBV7-9, with D perhaps matching TRBD2 (6 bases). The CDR3 sequence is 16 residues long. V gave up 5 bases and J gave up 5 bases, with 18 bases separating them. Germline CDR1 is SEHNR and CDR2 is FQNEAQ (reference sequence). Written as DNA, the CDR3 is TGTGCCAGCAGCACTACTCGACCTGGGGGGACCGGGGAGCTGTTTTTT. Translated: CASSTTRPGGTGELFF.

There are many counts of this clonotype. The gene calls are TRBV11-2 and TRBJ2-1, with a tentative D call TRBD2 (6 bases). V lost 0 bases and J 11 bases, leaving 11 bases between the germline ends. This CDR3 comprises 13 residues. CDR1 is SGHAT and CDR2 is FQNNGV in the germline V gene. The CDR3 spells CASSLEGGAQQFF. CDR3 DNA sequence: TGTGCCAGCAGCTTAGAGGGCGGGGCCCAGCAGTTCTTC. Supplemented by reference TRBV11-2 and TRBJ2-1, the full variable domain reads EAGVAQSPRYKIIEKRQSVAFWCNPISGHATLYWYQQILGQGPKLLIQFQNNGVVDDSQLPKDRFSAERLKGVDSTLKIQPAKLEDSAVYLCASSLEGGAQQFFGPGTRLTVL.

Many counts were recorded for this clonotype. This sequence joins TRBV4-3 and TRBJ1-5; the D gene is possibly TRBD1 (6 bases). Trimming stripped 0 bases from V and 6 bases from J, with 12 bases between. The germline V gene encodes CDR1 LGHNA and CDR2 YSLEER. The CDR3 sequence is 15 residues long. The CDR3 loop is CASSQEIGGSQPQHF. The CDR3, as DNA: TGCGCCAGCAGCCAAGAGATAGGGGGTAGTCAGCCCCAGCATTTT.

Ten or more counts support this clonotype. The chain combines TRBV6-6 with TRBJ1-3; no clear D gene. This CDR3 has 17 amino acids. Trimming took off 0 bases at V and 2 bases at J, with 14 bases between the two ends. The germline V gene encodes CDR1 MNHNY and CDR2 SVGAGI (reference sequence). The CDR3 reads CASSYSLLVEAGNTIYF. CDR3 nucleotides: TGTGCCAGCAGTTACTCGCTTTTAGTCGAGGCTGGAAACACCATATATTTT.

This clonotype was recorded at least ten times. The chain employs TRBV2 and TRBJ2-7; TRBD1 aligns across 7 bases. Germline V gives CDR1 SNHLY, CDR2 FYNNEI. This CDR3 comprises 20 residues. V lost 4 bases to trimming and J lost 2 bases; unmatched junction nucleotides: 23. CDR3 DNA sequence: TGTGCCAGCAGTGTATGCTGGAGACAGGGTTACCTTTGCCATGCCTACGAGCAGTACTTC. This codes for CASSVCWRQGYLCHAYEQYF. Variable domain in full (rest from reference TRBV2 and TRBJ2-7): EPEVTQTPSHQVTQMGQEVILRCVPISNHLYFYWYRQILGQKVEFLVSFYNNEISEKSEIFDDQFSVERPDGSNFTLKIRSTKLEDSAMYFCASSVCWRQGYLCHAYEQYFGPGTRLTVT.

This clonotype came up many times. This rearrangement joins TRBV21-1 to TRBJ2-2. TRBV21-1 is marked as a pseudogene. The CDR3 totals 15 residues. CDR3 residues: CASSKGDCLTGELFF. The CDR3, as DNA: TGTGCCAGCAGCAAAGGGGATTGTCTCACCGGGGAGCTGTTTTTT.

This clonotype was detected ten times or more. V gene TRBV6-2 or TRBV6-3 combines with J gene TRBJ2-7; TRBD2 aligns across 14 bases. The CDR3 extends over 15 amino acids. V lost 9 bases, J lost 0 bases, and 4 bases stayed unmatched. Germline CDR1 reads MNHEY; CDR2 reads SVGEGT. CDR3 region: CASGLAGGGSYEQYF. In DNA, the CDR3 is TGTGCCAGTGGACTAGCGGGGGGAGGCTCCTACGAGCAGTACTTC.

To note about this clonotype: This clone may be a read error of a much larger clone one base away. The gene calls are TRBV5-6 and TRBJ1-1; possible D gene TRBD1, 6 bases. Germline-derived CDR1 and CDR2 are SGHDT and YYEEEE. Trimming left V 2 bases short and J 5 bases short, with 25 bases between. CDR3 length: 18 residues. The DNA for the CDR3 is TGTGCCAGCAGCTTCCGGACTCTCAGGGGACGCGTGGATACTGAAGCTTTCTTT. As protein: CASSFRTLRGRVDTEAFF.

This clonotype has at least ten counts. The junction departs from germline at one end; a sequencing error may be responsible. V usage is TRBV2 and J usage is TRBJ1-1; D is unclear. This CDR3 spans 12 amino acids. Germline V gene data show CDR1 as SNHLY and CDR2 as FYNNEI. CDR3 protein: CASSEGRIEAFF. The CDR3 DNA sequence: TGTGCCAGCAGCGAAGGTAGGATTGAAGCTTTCTTT.

At least ten counts were recorded for this clonotype. J is TRBJ2-5 and V is TRBV5-1; the D gene is possibly TRBD1 (6 bases). CDR3 length: 12 amino acids. V shed 3 bases and J shed 4 bases, with 7 bases lying between them. Germline V CDR1 and CDR2: SGHRS, YFSETQ. The CDR3 is CASSSRGETQYF. The CDR3 coding sequence is TGCGCCAGCAGCTCCAGGGGAGAGACCCAGTACTTC.

This clonotype has a count of ten or more. J is TRBJ2-1 and V is TRBV9; 15 bases line up with TRBD2. Germline V lookup: CDR1 SGDLS, CDR2 YYNGEE. The V segment lost 4 bases and the J segment 7 bases; nucleotides outside the gene matches: 3. The length of the CDR3 is 15 residues. This CDR3 is CASSPGLAGGNEQFF. The CDR3 DNA reads as TGTGCCAGCAGCCCTGGACTAGCGGGGGGGAATGAGCAGTTCTTC.

The sample holds many counts of this clonotype. The rearrangement links TRBV7-3 to TRBJ2-3; 11 bases line up with TRBD2. The J segment lost 3 bases and the V segment lost 5 bases, leaving 4 bases of the junction unmatched. Germline V gives CDR1 SGHTA, CDR2 FQGTGA. The CDR3 is 15 amino acids. CDR3 sequence: CASSDLAGGTDTQYF. The CDR3, as DNA: TGTGCCAGCAGCGACCTAGCGGGGGGAACAGATACGCAGTATTTT. The full variable domain, rest sourced from reference TRBV7-3 and TRBJ2-3, is GAGVSQTPSNKVTEKGKYVELRCDPISGHTALYWYRQSLGQGPEFLIYFQGTGAADDSGLPNDRFFAVRPEGSVSTLKIQRTERGDSAVYLCASSDLAGGTDTQYFGPGTRLTVL.

The chain's CDR3 is CASRPLAGTQYF. The CDR3, as DNA: TGTGCCAGCAGGCCTCTAGCGGGTACGCAGTATTTT. This chain joins TRBV6-5 and TRBJ2-3, with 8 bases lining up with TRBD2. CDR3 length: 12 residues. Looked up from germline, CDR1 is MNHEY and CDR2 is SVGAGI. J was trimmed by 8 bases and V by 6 bases; bases with no gene match: 4.